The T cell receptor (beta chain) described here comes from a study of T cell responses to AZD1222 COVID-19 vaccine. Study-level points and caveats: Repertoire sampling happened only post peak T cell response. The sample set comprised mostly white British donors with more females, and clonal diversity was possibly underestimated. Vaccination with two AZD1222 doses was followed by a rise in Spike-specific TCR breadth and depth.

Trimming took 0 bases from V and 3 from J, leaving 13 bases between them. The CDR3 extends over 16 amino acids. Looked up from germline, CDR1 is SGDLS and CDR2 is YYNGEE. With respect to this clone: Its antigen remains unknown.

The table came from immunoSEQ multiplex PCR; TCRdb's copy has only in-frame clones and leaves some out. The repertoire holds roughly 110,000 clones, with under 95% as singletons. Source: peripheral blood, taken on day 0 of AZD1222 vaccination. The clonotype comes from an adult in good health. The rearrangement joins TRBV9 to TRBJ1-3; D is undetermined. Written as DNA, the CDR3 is TGTGCCAGCAGCGTAGAGGACCCGGGAGATGGAAACACCATATATTTT. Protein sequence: CASSVEDPGDGNTIYF.